These 17 T cell receptor beta chains were sequenced from one sample in a study of shared clonotypes between healthy human individuals. Here immunoSEQ multiplex PCR was the method, and the copy in TCRdb shows in-frame clones only, minus some. Of about 2 million clones listed, approximately 95% are singletons. Specimen: naive CD4+ T cells sorted from blood. Subset indicated: CD45RA+ positively selected. The receptors stem from a man aged 18 to 35 in good health.

The chain carries TRBV18 and TRBJ2-3, with D possibly matching TRBD2 (5 bases). Looked up from germline, CDR1 is KGHSH and CDR2 is LQKENI. This CDR3 has 17 amino acids. The V end lost 0 bases, the J end lost 5 bases, and 18 bases lay between the germline ends. The CDR3 loop is CASSPPGWTPEGDTQYF. For the CDR3, the DNA is TGTGCCAGCTCACCACCTGGCTGGACTCCTGAGGGAGATACGCAGTATTTT.

The J gene is TRBJ1-2, the V gene TRBV6-5, with a weak D call TRBD1 (6 bases). Trimming shortened V by 4 bases and J by 3 bases, and 15 bases separated the two germline ends. This CDR3 is built from 15 residues. Germline V lookup: CDR1 MNHEY, CDR2 SVGAGI. CDR3 bases: TGTGCCAGCAGTTCGGACAGTCAGGGTGACTATGGCTACACCTTC. Translated, it gives CASSSDSQGDYGYTF.

The rearrangement uses TRBV7-9 and TRBJ2-3; TRBD2 matches 10 bases. The CDR3 is 17 residues long. Germline V gene data show CDR1 as SEHNR and CDR2 as FQNEAQ (reference sequence). The J segment lost 5 bases and the V segment lost 2 bases, leaving 10 bases of the junction unmatched. The CDR3 loop is CASSLPRLAGVLDTQYF. CDR3 DNA sequence: TGTGCCAGCAGCTTACCCCGGCTAGCGGGAGTTTTAGATACGCAGTATTTT.

The chain links TRBV11-3 to TRBJ2-5; TRBD1 aligns across 7 bases. This CDR3 has 12 residues. Germline trimming cut 5 bases from V and 5 bases from J; bases unmatched to any gene: 2. The germline V gene encodes CDR1 SGHNT and CDR2 YENEEA. This chain's CDR3 is CASSQQGETQYF. DNA for the CDR3: TGTGCCAGCAGCCAACAGGGGGAGACCCAGTACTTC. The variable domain in full, completed from reference TRBV11-3 and TRBJ2-5, reads EAGVVQSPRYKIIEKKQPVAFWCNPISGHNTLYWYLQNLGQGPELLIRYENEEAVDDSQLPKDRFSAERLKGVDSTLKIQPAELGDSAVYLCASSQQGETQYFGPGTRLLVL.

V is TRBV19 and J is TRBJ2-7; TRBD2 aligns across 7 bases. The CDR3 loop spans 14 amino acids. Germline V gene data show CDR1 as LNHDA and CDR2 as SQIVND (reference sequence). The junction had 8 bases not matched to a gene; V was cut back by 4 bases and J by 5 bases. This chain's CDR3 is CASSTDRLADEQYF. The CDR3 DNA is TGTGCCAGTAGTACTGATCGACTAGCCGACGAGCAGTACTTC.

The chain links TRBV10-3 to TRBJ2-1; 9 nucleotides agree with TRBD2. V shed 4 bases and J 7 bases; nucleotides not matched to a gene: 11. From germline, CDR1 is ENHRY and CDR2 SYGVKD. This CDR3 contains 16 residues. The DNA for the CDR3 is TGTGCCATCAGTGTGTTTAGCGGGGGTTTGGGAAATGAGCAGTTCTTC. Translated, it gives CAISVFSGGLGNEQFF.

This chain joins TRBV6-1 and TRBJ2-7; 7 bases line up with TRBD1. Trimming took 5 bases from V and 0 from J; bases not matched to a gene: 7. The CDR3 is 15 residues long. Germline CDR1 is MNHNS and CDR2 is SASEGT. The CDR3 spells CASSSQTGLSYEQYF. The CDR3 coding sequence is TGTGCCAGCAGTTCCCAGACAGGGCTCTCCTACGAGCAGTACTTC.

The J gene is TRBJ2-1, the V gene TRBV11-3; D is ambiguous. The V gene's germline CDR1 is SGHNT and CDR2 YENEEA. The length of the CDR3 is 14 residues. V was shortened by 1 base and J by 5 bases, with 9 bases between the two germline ends. Here the CDR3 reads CASSLVGSDNEQFF. The CDR3 DNA sequence: TGTGCCAGCAGCTTAGTCGGGTCAGACAATGAGCAGTTCTTC.

The chain employs TRBV6-1 and TRBJ2-4; 7 nucleotides line up with TRBD2. Germline values: CDR1 MNHNS, CDR2 SASEGT. Trimming removed 1 base from V and 7 bases from J; junction bases left unmatched: 13. CDR3 length: 17 amino acids. The CDR3 spells CASSEGPRGGTRNIQYF. The CDR3, as DNA: TGTGCCAGCAGTGAAGGACCCCGGGGAGGGACGAGGAACATTCAGTACTTC.

The chain joins TRBV9 to TRBJ2-6; 9 nucleotides line up with TRBD2. The germline gives CDR1 SGDLS, CDR2 YYNGEE. CDR3 length equals 18 residues. V lost 0 bases, J lost 7 bases, and 11 bases stayed unmatched. The CDR3 coding sequence is TGTGCCAGCAGCGTAGAGTCTAGCGGGGTCCTCAGAGCCAACGTCCTGACTTTC. This sequence encodes CASSVESSGVLRANVLTF.

The CDR3 DNA sequence: TGTGCCATCAGTGATTGGGGGGAGGAGCAGTTCTTC. Its translation: CAISDWGEEQFF. The rearrangement joins TRBV10-3 to TRBJ2-1; D may be TRBD2 (6 bases). The germline V gene has CDR1 ENHRY and CDR2 SYGVKD. This CDR3 region has 12 residues. V gave up 3 bases and J gave up 10 bases, with 10 bases separating them.

The rearrangement joins TRBV7-9 to TRBJ2-2; unclear D gene. The germline V and J ends were trimmed by 8 bases and 8 bases, with 12 bases remaining between them. This CDR3 contains 12 residues. Germline loops: CDR1 SEHNR, CDR2 FQNEAQ (reference sequence). DNA for the CDR3: TGTGCCAGCCCCTTACCGACAGGGGAGCTGTTTTTT. This codes for CASPLPTGELFF.

The V gene is TRBV18, the J gene TRBJ2-1; the D gene is possibly TRBD2 (6 bases). Trimming took 3 bases from V and 12 from J, leaving 15 bases between them. Germline loops: CDR1 KGHSH, CDR2 LQKENI. This CDR3 has 13 amino acids. CDR3 region: CASSPLTLGGQFF. For the CDR3, the DNA is TGTGCCAGCTCACCGCTCACTCTCGGGGGGCAGTTCTTC.

This chain joins TRBV18 and TRBJ2-3; D gene unclear. The V and J ends lost 0 bases and 5 bases respectively, with 15 bases between them. This CDR3 spans 16 amino acids. Looked up from germline, CDR1 is KGHSH and CDR2 is LQKENI. The CDR3: CASSPPSKTGKDTQYF. The CDR3, as DNA: TGTGCCAGCTCACCACCGAGCAAAACGGGCAAAGATACGCAGTATTTT.

The V call is TRBV2, the J call TRBJ2-5, with TRBD2 identical over 12 bases. The CDR3 runs to 16 residues. Germline V CDR1 and CDR2: SNHLY, FYNNEI. After removal of 6 bases from V and 5 bases from J, the junction contained 10 bases not matched to a gene. The CDR3: CASSGPSGGAGETQYF. The CDR3 DNA reads TGTGCCAGCAGCGGACCTAGCGGGGGGGCAGGGGAGACCCAGTACTTC.

This clone has a single count. The chain has TRBV5-1 and TRBJ2-5, with 9 bases that match TRBD1. This CDR3 has 15 amino acids. The V and J ends lost 0 bases and 4 bases, in that order; junction bases with no gene match: 4. Germline CDR1 is SGHRS and CDR2 is YFSETQ. CDR3 bases: TGCGCCAGCAGCTTGGGGACAGGGGAGGGAGAGACCCAGTACTTC. As protein: CASSLGTGEGETQYF.

Concerning this clone: The same CDR3 arises from other DNA sequences in this sample as well. CDR3 sequence: CASSYSRGTYEQYF. The DNA for the CDR3 is TGTGCCAGCAGCTACAGCAGGGGTACCTACGAGCAGTACTTC. The rearrangement joins TRBV7-2 to TRBJ2-7, with D tentatively TRBD1 (6 bases). Germline assignment: CDR1 SGHTA and CDR2 FQGNSA. Between the trimmed V and J ends, which lost 4 bases and 2 bases, there was a span of 12 bases. The CDR3 length is 14 residues.